The 23 T cell receptor beta chains below were found in one sample sequenced in a study of regulatory T cells in long-lasting Graves disease. Indicated time point: newly diagnosed GD, antithyroid drugs for less than 3 months. PBMCs provided the RNA from which the TCR library was made. For TCR beta, libraries came from iRepertoire HTBI primers and Arm-PCR of CDR3 regions. A single record per CDR3 protein comes from TCRdb applying MiXCR to the multiplex PCR reads. Of 350,000 to 450,000 distinct CDR3 sequences in the sample, 12% are singletons; the top ten hold over 15%. These data were likewise used in another study, on T cells in Graves' hyperthyroidism and ophthalmopathy.

Sample: peripheral blood mononuclear cells (PBMCs), taken at new diagnosis, from a patient treated with antithyroid drugs. Source of these receptors: a woman aged 18-29 years with Graves disease.

This clonotype occurred many times. The chain links TRBV7-9 to TRBJ2-5; D not resolved. The V end was cut by 4 bases, the J end by 2 bases, with 11 bases between. The CDR3 totals 14 residues. Germline values: CDR1 SEHNR, CDR2 FQNEAQ (reference sequence). The CDR3 nucleotides read TGTGCCAGCAGCTCCTTCCGTACTCAAGAGACCCAGTACTTC. The encoded protein is CASSSFRTQETQYF.

V usage is TRBV5-1 and J usage is TRBJ2-1; TRBD2 agrees at 16 bases. Per germline, CDR1 SGHRS and CDR2 YFSETQ. The CDR3 extends over 19 amino acids. Unmatched junction bases numbered 12, after V lost 4 bases and J lost 5 bases. As DNA, the CDR3 is TGCGCCAGCAGCCCCACGGGACTAGCGGGAGGGGCGAAAAACAATGAGCAGTTCTTC. It specifies CASSPTGLAGGAKNNEQFF. Variable domain in full (rest from reference TRBV5-1 and TRBJ2-1): KAGVTQTPRYLIKTRGQQVTLSCSPISGHRSVSWYQQTPGQGLQFLFEYFSETQRNKGNFPGRFSGRQFSNSRSEMNVSTLELGDSALYLCASSPTGLAGGAKNNEQFFGPGTRLTVL.

V usage is TRBV20-1 and J usage is TRBJ1-4; a possible D gene is TRBD1 (5 bases). The CDR3 length is 16 residues. Germline V gene lookup returns CDR1 DFQATT and CDR2 SNEGSKA (reference sequence). Trimming pared 5 bases from V and 6 bases from J, leaving 22 bases between. CDR3: CSAQTRRGELYEKLFF. CDR3 DNA sequence: TGCAGTGCTCAAACGAGGAGGGGCGAACTTTATGAAAAACTGTTTTTT.

This clonotype was seen only a few times. One end of the junction does not line up with germline, which may come from a read error. The genes are TRBV20-1 and TRBJ2-1; TRBD2 matches at 8 bases. The CDR3 runs 14 residues. Germline-derived CDR1 and CDR2 are DFQATT and SNEGSKA (reference sequence). The CDR3 coding sequence is TGCAGTGCTAGGCAACTAGCGGCGTACAGTGAGCAGTTCTTC. Encoded protein: CSARQLAAYSEQFF.

J is TRBJ2-1 and V is TRBV12-3 or TRBV12-4; D is possibly TRBD1 or TRBD2 (5 bases each). The CDR3 contains 13 residues. The V end was cut by 7 bases, the J end by 6 bases, with 13 bases between. CDR3: CASNFPGRNEQFF. CDR3 DNA: TGTGCCAGCAATTTCCCGGGACGCAATGAGCAGTTCTTC.

At least ten counts were recorded for this clonotype. The rearrangement links TRBV18 to TRBJ1-1; possible D gene TRBD1, 5 bases. This CDR3 is built from 14 residues. The ends were cut back, 2 bases at V and 1 base at J, with 8 bases in the middle. Germline lookup yields CDR1 KGHSH and CDR2 LQKENI. The CDR3, as DNA: TGTGCCAGCTCACCATTACAGGCGAACACTGAAGCTTTCTTT. Translation: CASSPLQANTEAFF. Full variable domain (missing parts from reference TRBV18 and TRBJ1-1): NAGVMQNPRHLVRRRGQEARLRCSPMKGHSHVYWYRQLPEEGLKFMVYLQKENIIDESGMPKERFSAEFPKEGPSILRIQQVVRGDSAAYFCASSPLQANTEAFFGQGTRLTVV.

A note on this clonotype: Being one base from a much bigger clone, this may be a read error. The chain uses TRBV27 and TRBJ2-1; 12 nucleotides match TRBD2. The CDR3 loop spans 15 amino acids. CDR1 and CDR2 from the germline V gene are MNHEY and SMNVEV (reference sequence). Losses at the gene ends were 4 bases for V and 5 bases for J; bases not matched to a gene: 3. The CDR3 loop reads CASSSRLAGDNEQFF. The CDR3 DNA reads as TGTGCCAGCAGTTCCAGACTAGCGGGAGACAATGAGCAGTTCTTC.

The chain couples TRBV7-9 to TRBJ1-1; TRBD1 is a possible D gene (5 bases). V was pared by 0 bases and J by 4 bases, with 12 bases between. The CDR3 length is 15 residues. Germline lookup yields CDR1 SEHNR and CDR2 FQNEAQ (reference sequence). Written as DNA, the CDR3 is TGTGCCAGCAGCTTAGCGGTCCGGGGCTCCACTGAAGCTTTCTTT. Amino acids: CASSLAVRGSTEAFF.

This clonotype has at least ten counts. The genes are TRBV3-1 and TRBJ2-4, with a tentative D call TRBD2 (6 bases). Between the trimmed V and J ends, which lost 3 bases and 1 base, there was a span of 16 bases. This CDR3 comprises 17 residues. The germline V gene encodes CDR1 LGHDT and CDR2 YNNKEL (reference sequence). The CDR3 loop is CASSQGRTGEAKNIQYF. Written as DNA, the CDR3 is TGTGCCAGCAGCCAGGGGCGAACGGGAGAGGCCAAAAACATTCAGTACTTC.

This clonotype was observed many times. V gene TRBV12-3 or TRBV12-4 combines with J gene TRBJ2-7; TRBD1 might be the D (5 bases). The CDR3 is 13 residues long. V was clipped by 7 bases and J by 3 bases, with 13 bases between them. CDR3 in amino acids: CASTRQGNYEQYF. CDR3 nucleotides: TGTGCCAGCACCCGCCAGGGTAACTACGAGCAGTACTTC.

This clonotype was counted ten times or more. V is TRBV6-1 and J is TRBJ1-2; D might be TRBD1 (5 bases). The CDR3 extends over 11 amino acids. V was trimmed by 8 bases and J by 5 bases, leaving 9 bases between them. Looked up from germline, CDR1 is MNHNS and CDR2 is SASEGT. The CDR3 region is CASGQGYGYTF. In DNA, the CDR3 is TGTGCCAGCGGGCAGGGTTATGGCTACACCTTC.

This chain links TRBV5-1 with TRBJ2-5; D possibly corresponds to TRBD2 (6 bases). The CDR3 covers 14 residues. V was trimmed by 5 bases and J by 3 bases, leaving 14 bases between them. Germline CDR1 is SGHRS and CDR2 is YFSETQ. The CDR3 loop is CASRKQRVKETQYF. In nucleotides, the CDR3 is TGCGCCAGCAGAAAACAGCGGGTCAAAGAGACCCAGTACTTC. The variable domain in full, completed from reference TRBV5-1 and TRBJ2-5, reads KAGVTQTPRYLIKTRGQQVTLSCSPISGHRSVSWYQQTPGQGLQFLFEYFSETQRNKGNFPGRFSGRQFSNSRSEMNVSTLELGDSALYLCASRKQRVKETQYFGPGTRLLVL.

The chain carries TRBV5-6 and TRBJ1-5, with D tentatively TRBD1 (5 bases). Germline V gives CDR1 SGHDT, CDR2 YYEEEE. V was clipped by 2 bases and J by 9 bases, with 15 bases between them. This CDR3 spans 14 amino acids. CDR3 sequence reads: CASSLQAGVWPQHF. As DNA, the CDR3 is TGTGCCAGCAGCTTACAGGCGGGAGTATGGCCCCAGCATTTT.

The chain joins TRBV4-3 to TRBJ1-6; possibly TRBD1 for D (5 bases). Germline assignment: CDR1 LGHNA and CDR2 YSLEER. V lost 0 bases to trimming and J lost 4 bases, with 13 bases between them. The CDR3 has 17 amino acids. The CDR3 DNA sequence: TGCGCCAGCAGCCAAGATGTAGGAGGGGCTTATAATTCACCCCTCCACTTT. It specifies CASSQDVGGAYNSPLHF.

This clonotype was picked up many times. The chain employs TRBV28 and TRBJ2-7, with D perhaps matching TRBD1 (5 bases). Trimming took 3 bases from V and 13 from J, leaving 22 bases between them. Germline values: CDR1 MDHEN, CDR2 SYDVKM. CDR3 length: 14 residues. This CDR3 reads CASSFKRTPSVKYF. DNA of the CDR3: TGTGCCAGCAGTTTTAAAAGGACACCCTCAGTGAAATACTTC. The whole variable domain, remainder taken from reference TRBV28 and TRBJ2-7, is DVKVTQSSRYLVKRTGEKVFLECVQDMDHENMFWYRQDPGLGLRLIYFSYDVKMKEKGDIPEGYSVSREKKERFSLILESASTNQTSMYLCASSFKRTPSVKYFGPGTRLTVT.

The V and J genes are TRBV19 and TRBJ2-1; 7 positions match TRBD2. CDR3 length: 14 residues. J gave up 7 bases and V 5 bases, and 8 bases lay outside the gene matches. In germline, CDR1 is LNHDA, CDR2 SQIVND (reference sequence). The CDR3 region has the DNA TGTGCCAGTAGTCCTCAACGGGGGGTAAATGAGCAGTTCTTC. Protein sequence: CASSPQRGVNEQFF.

This clonotype was counted ten times or more. The rearrangement links TRBV10-3 to TRBJ1-3, with 7 bases fitting TRBD1. The CDR3 runs to 13 residues. Trimming took 8 bases from V and 3 from J; bases not matched to a gene: 4. Germline V lookup: CDR1 ENHRY, CDR2 SYGVKD. In DNA, the CDR3 is TGTGCCATCGGAGGGACAGTTGGAAACACCATATATTTT. Translated, it gives CAIGGTVGNTIYF.

This clonotype showed up many times. The chain carries TRBV24-1 and TRBJ2-2; 10 nucleotides line up with TRBD2. The germline CDR1 and CDR2 sequences are KGHDR and SFDVKD. Trimming cost V 2 bases and J 2 bases; bases outside gene matches: 7. The CDR3 is made up of 18 amino acids. The CDR3 reads CATSDSPLAGVNTGELFF. The CDR3 DNA sequence: TGTGCCACCAGTGATTCCCCCCTAGCGGGAGTTAACACCGGGGAGCTGTTTTTT.

This clonotype has a count of ten or more. The chain uses TRBV2 and TRBJ2-7; D tentatively fits TRBD1 or TRBD2 (5 bases each). CDR3 length equals 13 residues. The V gene's germline CDR1 is SNHLY and CDR2 FYNNEI. With 3 bases removed from V and 3 bases from J, the gap between germline ends came to 9 bases. As DNA, the CDR3 is TGTGCCAGCAGTGAGGGACCCTACTACGAGCAGTACGTC. It is translated as CASSEGPYYEQYV.

The sample holds many counts of this clonotype. This chain connects TRBV12-5 to TRBJ1-2, with D unclear. CDR1 and CDR2 from the germline V gene are LGHNT and FRNRAP. The CDR3 is made up of 13 amino acids. Trimming cost V 6 bases and J 4 bases, with 12 bases left between them. DNA of the CDR3: TGTGCTAGTGGCCTCTCATTCCTCTATGGCTACACCTTC. Protein sequence: CASGLSFLYGYTF.

In this sample, this clonotype turned up many times. V is TRBV6-1 and J is TRBJ1-4; D is unclear. The V and J ends lost 8 bases and 8 bases respectively, with 9 bases between them. The CDR3 is 11 amino acids. Germline V gene sequence: CDR1 MNHNS, CDR2 SASEGT. CDR3 loop: CASLEEEKLFF. As DNA, the CDR3 is TGTGCCAGCCTGGAGGAGGAAAAACTGTTTTTT.

V gene TRBV4-2 combines with J gene TRBJ1-2; D is unclear. The CDR3 length is 14 residues. Trimming removed 5 bases from V and 5 bases from J, with 15 bases in between. The V gene's germline CDR1 is LGHNA and CDR2 YNFKEQ. The CDR3 DNA follows: TGTGCCAGCAGCGCTCTCCGGGCCGATTATGGCTACACCTTC. Translated, it gives CASSALRADYGYTF.

CDR3 sequence reads: CASSPKQGGGSGYTF. CDR3 nucleotide sequence: TGTGCCAGCAGCCCGAAACAAGGAGGAGGGTCTGGCTACACCTTC. The V call is TRBV6-1, the J call TRBJ1-2; unclear D gene. From germline, CDR1 is MNHNS and CDR2 SASEGT. Trimming shortened V by 6 bases and J by 7 bases, and 21 bases separated the two germline ends. The CDR3 loop spans 15 amino acids.